Below, 5 T cell receptor beta chains from the same sample are listed, as sequenced in a study of siplizumab effects on memory and regulatory T cells (dated by TCRdb to between 2018 and 2021). Library preparation used the immunoSEQ multiplex PCR assay. The clones in this table, taken by TCRdb from immuneACCESS, are in-frame only. Not every clone is retained; where verified, under half of the shortfall comes from an unresolved V gene, and the cause of the rest is unknown. The sample data list some 20,000 clones, and 46% of these were observed just once. In total, the top ten clones hold roughly 5% of the sample. Cells from the mixed lymphocyte reactions were cocultured for 5 to 7 days at 37 degrees C. Their target antigens are unknown. The source material was CFSE-low (dividing) CD4+ T cells sorted from an allogeneic mixed lymphocyte reaction. These receptors were collected from a human donor in good health; the cells came from an allogeneic mixed lymphocyte reaction.

J is TRBJ2-3 and V is TRBV7-9; no firm D call. The CDR3 totals 11 residues. V was clipped by 4 bases and J by 3 bases, with 2 bases between them. Germline V CDR1 and CDR2: SEHNR, FQNEAQ (reference sequence). This chain's CDR3 is CASSSTDTQYF. The CDR3 bases are TGTGCCAGCAGCTCAACAGATACGCAGTATTTT.

V is TRBV18 and J is TRBJ1-3; the D gene is possibly TRBD1 (5 bases). Trimming pared 1 base from V and 7 bases from J, leaving 14 bases between. The CDR3 sequence is 15 residues long. Germline V CDR1 and CDR2: KGHSH, LQKENI. CDR3 coding DNA: TGTGCCAGCTCACCACTGGCAGGGTTTACGAACACCATATATTTT. It encodes CASSPLAGFTNTIYF. Full variable domain (rest looked up from reference TRBV18 and TRBJ1-3): NAGVMQNPRHLVRRRGQEARLRCSPMKGHSHVYWYRQLPEEGLKFMVYLQKENIIDESGMPKERFSAEFPKEGPSILRIQQVVRGDSAAYFCASSPLAGFTNTIYFGEGSWLTVV.

This clone has only a few counts. J is TRBJ2-5 and V is TRBV10-3; no reliable D call. This CDR3 is built from 13 residues. Germline values: CDR1 ENHRY, CDR2 SYGVKD. V gave up 3 bases and J gave up 5 bases, with 10 bases separating them. CDR3 residues: CAISDGSRETQYF. CDR3 sequence (DNA): TGTGCCATCAGTGATGGAAGCCGGGAGACCCAGTACTTC.

V gene TRBV28 combines with J gene TRBJ2-3, with D possibly being TRBD1 (6 bases). Trimming left V 10 bases short and J 4 bases short, with 18 bases between. Looked up from germline, CDR1 is MDHEN and CDR2 is SYDVKM. The CDR3 is made up of 14 amino acids. The DNA of the CDR3 is TGTGCCATTTCTAGTGCAGGGGTGGCAGATACGCAGTATTTT. Amino acid sequence: CAISSAGVADTQYF.

V and J are TRBV2 and TRBJ2-5, with 8 nucleotides matching TRBD1. V gave up 7 bases and J gave up 2 bases; unmatched junction bases: 9. Germline V gene sequence: CDR1 SNHLY, CDR2 FYNNEI. The CDR3 length is 15 residues. The CDR3 loop is CASNSGQGPQETQYF. CDR3 sequence (DNA): TGTGCCAGCAATAGTGGACAGGGACCACAAGAGACCCAGTACTTC.